These 30 T cell receptor beta chains were all obtained from the same sample, sequenced in a study of blood T cell repertoires in COVID-19. Clones were read by immunoSEQ multiplex PCR, and TCRdb kept only the in-frame ones, dropping some. The table lists around 83,000 clones, more than 75% of them singletons. Material for sequencing was peripheral blood. Every receptor here comes from a woman in her seventies with acute or convalescent COVID-19.

The gene calls are TRBV18 and TRBJ1-1, with TRBD1 matching 10 bases. The germline V gene encodes CDR1 KGHSH and CDR2 LQKENI. The CDR3 spans 16 residues. The junction had 5 bases not matched to a gene; V was cut back by 3 bases and J by 1 base. CDR3 amino acids: CASSPGTGEWNTEAFF. CDR3 sequence (DNA): TGTGCCAGCTCACCGGGGACAGGGGAATGGAACACTGAAGCTTTCTTT.

V is TRBV28 and J is TRBJ1-3, with D possibly matching TRBD1 (6 bases). In germline, CDR1 is MDHEN, CDR2 SYDVKM. The V and J ends lost 8 bases and 6 bases respectively, with 14 bases between them. This CDR3 is built from 13 residues. CDR3 sequence: CASLGAPENTIYF. DNA for the CDR3: TGTGCCAGCTTGGGGGCCCCCGAAAACACCATATATTTT. Full variable domain (remainder filled in from reference TRBV28 and TRBJ1-3): DVKVTQSSRYLVKRTGEKVFLECVQDMDHENMFWYRQDPGLGLRLIYFSYDVKMKEKGDIPEGYSVSREKKERFSLILESASTNQTSMYLCASLGAPENTIYFGEGSWLTVV.

The chain is built from TRBV24-1 and TRBJ1-5, with no clear D. Trimming removed 3 bases from V and 0 bases from J, with 14 bases in between. The CDR3 contains 17 residues. Looked up from germline, CDR1 is KGHDR and CDR2 is SFDVKD. The CDR3 is CATSDGNGVYSNQPQHF. CDR3 DNA: TGTGCCACCAGTGATGGAAACGGAGTTTATAGCAATCAGCCCCAGCATTTT.

The J gene is TRBJ1-3, the V gene TRBV4-1; D gene uncertain. Germline V gene sequence: CDR1 MGHRA, CDR2 YSYEKL. This CDR3 comprises 14 residues. V shed 1 base and J shed 0 bases, with 4 bases lying between them. CDR3 amino acids: CASSQANSGNTIYF. CDR3 DNA sequence: TGCGCCAGCAGCCAAGCCAACTCTGGAAACACCATATATTTT.

This rearrangement joins TRBV4-2 to TRBJ1-4, with 10 nucleotides matching TRBD1. The V gene end was trimmed by 1 base and the J gene end by 4 bases; junction bases not matched to a gene: 0. The CDR3 extends over 15 amino acids. Germline lookup yields CDR1 LGHNA and CDR2 YNFKEQ. This CDR3 reads CASSQGTGGNEKLFF. CDR3 DNA sequence: TGTGCCAGCAGCCAAGGGACAGGGGGTAATGAAAAACTGTTTTTT.

The V and J genes are TRBV29-1 and TRBJ1-1; the match to TRBD1 covers 7 bases. Per the germline V gene, CDR1 is SQVTM and CDR2 is ANQGSEA. CDR3 length: 13 amino acids. The J segment lost 0 bases and the V segment lost 7 bases, leaving 5 bases of the junction unmatched. DNA of the CDR3: TGCAGCGCTGCGACAGGGCTGAACACTGAAGCTTTCTTT. Amino acids: CSAATGLNTEAFF.

This clone has just a few counts. This chain links TRBV6-1 with TRBJ2-3; D may be TRBD2 (6 bases). The CDR3 length is 17 residues. Trimming pared 1 base from V and 0 bases from J, leaving 14 bases between. Germline CDR1 is MNHNS and CDR2 is SASEGT. The CDR3 region is CASSEEVLAMSTDTQYF. The CDR3 coding sequence is TGTGCCAGCAGTGAAGAGGTACTAGCAATGAGCACAGATACGCAGTATTTT.

The chain couples TRBV3-1 (or the pseudogene TRBV3-2) to TRBJ2-5, with D uncertain. Germline V gives CDR1 LGHDT, CDR2 YNNKEL (reference sequence). The germline V and J ends were trimmed by 2 bases and 3 bases, with 10 bases remaining between them. This CDR3 is 14 amino acids long. CDR3 amino acids: CASSQLAAKETQYF. CDR3 nucleotides: TGTGCCAGCAGCCAACTCGCGGCCAAAGAGACCCAGTACTTC.

CDR3 amino acids: CASSQTVTSGHTGELFF. The CDR3 bases are TGCGCCAGCAGCCAAACCGTGACTAGCGGGCACACCGGGGAGCTGTTTTTT. This chain joins TRBV4-3 and TRBJ2-2; 10 nucleotides match TRBD2. With 2 bases clipped from V and 3 bases from J, the junction kept 6 bases outside the gene matches. The CDR3 is made up of 17 amino acids. The germline CDR1 and CDR2 sequences are LGHNA and YSLEER.

V gene TRBV5-1 combines with J gene TRBJ2-5, with 7 bases aligning to TRBD1. With V trimmed by 4 bases and J by 5 bases, 5 bases remained unmatched. This CDR3 has 13 amino acids. In germline, CDR1 is SGHRS, CDR2 YFSETQ. CDR3 DNA: TGCGCCAGCAGCCCCGGGACAGAGGAGACCCAGTACTTC. Protein: CASSPGTEETQYF.

The rearrangement joins TRBV5-4 to TRBJ2-7; D call uncertain. V lost 5 bases to trimming and J lost 1 base, with 10 bases between them. Per the germline V gene, CDR1 is SGHNT and CDR2 is YYREEE (reference sequence). CDR3 length: 13 residues. CDR3 in amino acids: CASSGPPSYEQYV. Written as DNA, the CDR3 is TGTGCCAGCAGTGGCCCACCTTCCTACGAGCAGTACGTC.

The CDR3 region has the DNA TGTGCCAGCAGTTTACCCGGGGATTCACCCCTCCACTTT. It translates to CASSLPGDSPLHF. The chain has TRBV28 and TRBJ1-6, with no clear D. The V gene's germline CDR1 is MDHEN and CDR2 SYDVKM. With 2 bases removed from V and 8 bases from J, the gap between germline ends came to 7 bases. This CDR3 has 13 residues.

This clone was detected only a few times. This chain's CDR3 is CAAQGAGTQYF. The CDR3 bases are TGTGCAGCCCAGGGGGCCGGTACGCAGTATTTT. The rearrangement links TRBV6-7 to TRBJ2-3; 8 bases line up with TRBD1. TRBV6-7 falls under the ORF class, with uncertain function. CDR3 length: 11 residues.

The CDR3: CASSLVMGAPGANVLTF. For the CDR3, the DNA is TGTGCCAGCAGCTTAGTCATGGGGGCTCCTGGGGCCAACGTCCTGACTTTC. The chain recombines TRBV7-9 with TRBJ2-6; D possibly corresponds to TRBD1 (6 bases). This CDR3 comprises 17 residues. Trimming removed 1 base from V and 2 bases from J, with 12 bases in between. Germline V gives CDR1 SEHNR, CDR2 FQNEAQ (reference sequence).

The rearrangement joins TRBV7-8 to TRBJ2-7; D ambiguous. The CDR3 totals 14 residues. V lost 1 base and J lost 6, with 13 bases in between. Germline V CDR1 and CDR2: SGHVS, FQNEAQ. The CDR3 protein is CASSLGVRNREQYV. CDR3 in DNA: TGTGCCAGCAGCTTAGGTGTCAGGAACCGCGAGCAGTACGTC.

The chain links TRBV19 to TRBJ1-4; D ambiguous. The germline gives CDR1 LNHDA, CDR2 SQIVND (reference sequence). This CDR3 is built from 14 residues. The V gene lost 3 bases and the J gene lost 8 bases, with 13 bases spanning the gap. The CDR3 bases are TGTGCCAGTAGTATGGGTCTGGCGGGAGAAAAACTGTTTTTT. It codes for CASSMGLAGEKLFF.

There are many counts of this clone. This chain uses TRBV28 with TRBJ1-1; D not resolved. The V and J ends lost 5 bases and 10 bases respectively, with 11 bases between them. In germline, CDR1 is MDHEN, CDR2 SYDVKM. This CDR3 region has 11 residues. CDR3 nucleotide sequence: TGTGCCAGCAGTCCAGAGGGTACAGCTTTCTTT. Amino acids: CASSPEGTAFF. Full variable domain (remainder filled in from reference TRBV28 and TRBJ1-1): DVKVTQSSRYLVKRTGEKVFLECVQDMDHENMFWYRQDPGLGLRLIYFSYDVKMKEKGDIPEGYSVSREKKERFSLILESASTNQTSMYLCASSPEGTAFFGQGTRLTVV.

The rearrangement uses TRBV7-2 and TRBJ2-7; maybe TRBD2 (6 bases). Trimming pared 5 bases from V and 4 bases from J, leaving 15 bases between. The length of the CDR3 is 14 residues. Germline CDR1 reads SGHTA; CDR2 reads FQGNSA. CDR3 sequence: CASSLNSGPYEQYV. CDR3 nucleotides: TGTGCCAGCAGCCTTAATAGCGGCCCTTACGAGCAGTACGTC.

The rearrangement links TRBV28 to TRBJ1-2, with 8 bases that match TRBD1. The germline CDR1 and CDR2 sequences are MDHEN and SYDVKM. The CDR3 is 14 amino acids. V was clipped by 5 bases and J by 5 bases; unmatched bases: 7. The CDR3 protein is CASSPQGARYGYTF. CDR3 nucleotide sequence: TGTGCCAGCAGTCCCCAGGGGGCGCGTTATGGCTACACCTTC.

Only one count was recorded for this clone. The rearrangement links TRBV6-5 to TRBJ2-5; 7 bases agree with TRBD2. Germline V lookup: CDR1 MNHEY, CDR2 SVGAGI. V was clipped by 6 bases and J by 2 bases; unmatched bases: 12. The CDR3 covers 16 residues. CDR3 sequence reads: CASSYRGRGGQETQYF. CDR3 DNA: TGTGCCAGCAGCTACCGGGGTAGGGGAGGGCAAGAGACCCAGTACTTC.

This chain joins TRBV29-1 and TRBJ2-3, with 8 bases matching TRBD1. The CDR3 contains 18 residues. With 3 bases clipped from V and 5 bases from J, the junction kept 19 bases outside the gene matches. Germline lookup yields CDR1 SQVTM and CDR2 ANQGSEA. CDR3 sequence reads: CSVEKDRVPFRGGDTQYF. The CDR3 DNA reads TGCAGCGTTGAGAAGGACAGGGTGCCCTTCAGAGGAGGAGATACGCAGTATTTT.

The J gene is TRBJ2-5, the V gene TRBV27; TRBD1 matches at 8 bases. Germline V lookup: CDR1 MNHEY, CDR2 SMNVEV (reference sequence). The CDR3 runs 15 residues. The V and J ends lost 10 bases and 5 bases, in that order; junction bases with no gene match: 15. CDR3 bases: TGTGCCAACCCCAAAGGGACAGGAGTTTGGGAGACCCAGTACTTC. Residues: CANPKGTGVWETQYF.

J is TRBJ1-2 and V is TRBV28; D perhaps matches TRBD1 (6 bases). Germline CDR1 and CDR2: MDHEN and SYDVKM. The CDR3 extends over 13 amino acids. Trimming pared 6 bases from V and 8 bases from J, leaving 16 bases between. The CDR3 nucleotides are TGTGCCAGCAGATCCGGGACAACTTACGGCTACACCTTC. Encoded protein: CASRSGTTYGYTF.

The rearrangement uses TRBV28 and TRBJ1-3; the D gene is possibly TRBD1 (5 bases). The CDR3 runs to 17 residues. V was shortened by 7 bases and J by 4 bases, with 23 bases between the two germline ends. From germline, CDR1 is MDHEN and CDR2 SYDVKM. In nucleotides, the CDR3 is TGTGCCAGCACAAACCCCTCGGGGGGGACGGGCGGAAACACCATATATTTT. This codes for CASTNPSGGTGGNTIYF. The full variable domain, in which reference TRBV28 and TRBJ1-3 provide the parts outside the CDR3, is DVKVTQSSRYLVKRTGEKVFLECVQDMDHENMFWYRQDPGLGLRLIYFSYDVKMKEKGDIPEGYSVSREKKERFSLILESASTNQTSMYLCASTNPSGGTGGNTIYFGEGSWLTVV.

In nucleotides, the CDR3 is TGCGCCAGCAGCTCTTCCGGACTAGCGGGAGAGGATACGCAGTATTTT. Translated: CASSSSGLAGEDTQYF. This rearrangement joins TRBV5-1 to TRBJ2-3, with TRBD2 identical over 13 bases. The V and J ends lost 3 bases and 6 bases, in that order; junction bases with no gene match: 7. This CDR3 is built from 16 residues. CDR1 and CDR2 from the germline V gene are SGHRS and YFSETQ.

V and J are TRBV7-8 and TRBJ2-1, with 11 bases fitting TRBD1. Germline V gives CDR1 SGHVS, CDR2 FQNEAQ. With V trimmed by 3 bases and J by 2 bases, 3 bases remained unmatched. This CDR3 spans 16 amino acids. The CDR3 nucleotides are TGTGCCAGCAGCTTGGACAGGGGGCTTGCCTACAATGAGCAGTTCTTC. Translation gives CASSLDRGLAYNEQFF.

The chain combines TRBV18 with TRBJ1-2; D unresolved. The CDR3 is 14 amino acids. The ends were cut back, 3 bases at V and 8 bases at J, with 16 bases in the middle. Germline assignment: CDR1 KGHSH and CDR2 LQKENI. CDR3: CASSPIIGGMGYTF. For the CDR3, the DNA is TGTGCCAGCTCACCTATCATTGGAGGGATGGGCTACACCTTC.

The chain carries TRBV14 and TRBJ1-4, with a tentative D call TRBD1 (5 bases). CDR1 SGHDN and CDR2 FVKESK come from the germline V gene. V lost 1 base, J lost 4 bases, and 10 bases lay in between. CDR3 length equals 15 residues. Here the CDR3 reads CASSQGVQGNEKLFF. CDR3 DNA: TGTGCCAGCAGCCAAGGAGTGCAGGGTAATGAAAAACTGTTTTTT.

The CDR3 bases are TGTGCCAGCAGTCTACTTTGGGACAGGGGTTCACCCCTCCACTTT. Translation: CASSLLWDRGSPLHF. The chain carries TRBV27 and TRBJ1-6; 10 bases align to TRBD1. CDR1 and CDR2 from the germline V gene are MNHEY and SMNVEV (reference sequence). This CDR3 is 15 amino acids long. The ends lost 5 bases at V and 9 bases at J; junction bases unmatched: 7.

The chain joins TRBV4-1 to TRBJ2-1, with a possible D match to TRBD2 (5 bases). CDR1 MGHRA and CDR2 YSYEKL come from the germline V gene. The CDR3 spans 14 residues. V was trimmed by 0 bases and J by 9 bases, leaving 12 bases between them. This CDR3 reads CASSQEALAGEQFF. In DNA form, the CDR3 reads TGCGCCAGCAGCCAAGAGGCATTGGCGGGTGAGCAGTTCTTC.